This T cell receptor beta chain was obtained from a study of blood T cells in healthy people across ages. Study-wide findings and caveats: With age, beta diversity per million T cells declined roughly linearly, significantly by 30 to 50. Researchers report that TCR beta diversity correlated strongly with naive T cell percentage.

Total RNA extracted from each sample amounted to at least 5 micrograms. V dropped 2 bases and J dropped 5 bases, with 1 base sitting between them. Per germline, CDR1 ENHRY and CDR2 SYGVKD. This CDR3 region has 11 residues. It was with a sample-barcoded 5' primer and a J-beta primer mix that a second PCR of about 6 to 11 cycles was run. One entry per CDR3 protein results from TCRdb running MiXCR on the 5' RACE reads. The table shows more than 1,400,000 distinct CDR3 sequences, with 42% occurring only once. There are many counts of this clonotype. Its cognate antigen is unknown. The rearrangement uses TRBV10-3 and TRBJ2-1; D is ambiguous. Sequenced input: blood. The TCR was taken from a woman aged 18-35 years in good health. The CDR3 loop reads CAISEDNEQFF. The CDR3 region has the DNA TGTGCCATCAGTGAGGACAATGAGCAGTTCTTC.